This is a list of T cell receptor beta chains from one sample in a study of T cells in Graves' hyperthyroidism and ophthalmopathy. TCRdb independently ran MiXCR on the multiplex PCR reads; one entry per CDR3 protein. The sample includes approximately 530,000 distinct CDR3 sequences, 15% to 20% of them seen just once. Sequenced: blood. All receptors derive from a man aged 35-49 years with Graves' ophthalmopathy. Each CDR3 is given with its conserved first and last residue. A D gene is named only where the DNA matches it firmly. The listing skips clone size in some rows; elsewhere it reads once, few, many or a size class.

V gene: TRBV11-2; J gene: TRBJ2-5; clone size: many; D gene: TRBD1; CDR3 DNA: TGTGCCAGCAGCTTAGCGGCAGGGGGCGCCGAGACCCAGTACTTC; CDR3 protein: CASSLAAGGAETQYF
V gene: TRBV4-3; J gene: TRBJ2-1; clone size: few; D gene: NA; CDR3 DNA: TGCGCCAGCAGCCTCCGACTGGTTCTGTGGCATGAGCAGTTCTTC; CDR3 protein: CASSLRLVLWHEQFF
V gene: TRBV24-1; J gene: TRBJ1-6; clone size: NA; D gene: TRBD1; CDR3 DNA: TGTGCCACCAACCCGGGACAGGGGAATTCACCCCTCCACTTT; CDR3 protein: CATNPGQGNSPLHF
V gene: TRBV30; J gene: TRBJ1-6; clone size: many; D gene: TRBD1; CDR3 DNA: TGTGCCTGGAGTACAGGGGTTACGTTCGGGAATTCACCCCTCCACTTT; CDR3 protein: CAWSTGVTFGNSPLHF
V gene: TRBV6-2/TRBV6-3; J gene: TRBJ1-6; clone size: NA; D gene: NA; CDR3 DNA: TGTGCCAGCCGAGAGGCAGGGAGAAATAATTCACCCCTCCACTTT; CDR3 protein: CASREAGRNNSPLHF
V gene: TRBV28; J gene: TRBJ2-1; clone size: many; D gene: NA; CDR3 DNA: TGTGCCAGCCTTAGAGAATACTCGAAGCGGGATGAGCAGTTCTTC; CDR3 protein: CASLREYSKRDEQFF
V gene: TRBV7-9; J gene: TRBJ2-3; clone size: many; D gene: TRBD1; CDR3 DNA: TGTGCCAGCAGCTTAGGGGCTGGGACAGGGGCATTCGATACGCAGTATTTT; CDR3 protein: CASSLGAGTGAFDTQYF
V gene: TRBV6-1; J gene: TRBJ1-2; clone size: many; D gene: NA; CDR3 DNA: TGTGCCAGCAGTGAAGCTAAGGGCCTCTATGGCTACACCTTC; CDR3 protein: CASSEAKGLYGYTF
V gene: TRBV12-3/TRBV12-4; J gene: TRBJ1-1; clone size: few; D gene: NA; CDR3 DNA: TGTGCCAGCAAGGCCCCTGCGATGAACACTGAAGCTTTCTTT; CDR3 protein: CASKAPAMNTEAFF
V gene: TRBV28; J gene: TRBJ1-4; clone size: NA; D gene: NA; CDR3 DNA: TGTGCCAGCATCGACGGGAGTCACCTGGAAAAACTGTTTTTT; CDR3 protein: CASIDGSHLEKLFF
V gene: TRBV12-3/TRBV12-4; J gene: TRBJ1-4; clone size: NA; D gene: NA; CDR3 DNA: TGTGCCAGCAGTTTTCCTGGGGAAAAACTGTTTTTT; CDR3 protein: CASSFPGEKLFF
V gene: TRBV9; J gene: TRBJ2-5; clone size: NA; D gene: NA; CDR3 DNA: TGTGCCAGCAGCGTCGGGATCCTACAAGAGACCCAGTACTTC; CDR3 protein: CASSVGILQETQYF
V gene: TRBV11-2; J gene: TRBJ2-1; clone size: NA; D gene: NA; CDR3 DNA: TGTGCCAGCAGCTTAGTAACCTACAATGAGCAGTTCTTC; CDR3 protein: CASSLVTYNEQFF
V gene: TRBV4-1; J gene: TRBJ2-3; clone size: NA; D gene: TRBD2; CDR3 DNA: TGCGCCAGCAGCCAAGATCCCCCTGGACTAGCGAGCACAGATACGCAGTATTTT; CDR3 protein: CASSQDPPGLASTDTQYF
V gene: TRBV20-1; J gene: TRBJ2-7; clone size: few; D gene: TRBD1; CDR3 DNA: TGCAGTGCTAGGAAGACAGGGCACGAGCAGTACTTC; CDR3 protein: CSARKTGHEQYF
V gene: TRBV7-2; J gene: TRBJ2-2; clone size: many; D gene: TRBD2; CDR3 DNA: TGTGCCAGCAGCCTGGGGACTAGCGTCACCTTCGGGGAGCTGTTTTTT; CDR3 protein: CASSLGTSVTFGELFF
V gene: TRBV6-1; J gene: TRBJ2-7; clone size: NA; D gene: NA; CDR3 DNA: TGTGCCAGCAGTGAATTTGAGGGACGATCATTCTCCTACGAGCAGTACTTC; CDR3 protein: CASSEFEGRSFSYEQYF
V gene: TRBV5-1; J gene: TRBJ1-4; clone size: NA; D gene: TRBD1; CDR3 DNA: TGCGCCAGCAGCCGACAGGGGAGGGATGATGAAAAACTGTTTTTT; CDR3 protein: CASSRQGRDDEKLFF
V gene: TRBV27; J gene: TRBJ2-7; clone size: many; D gene: TRBD1; CDR3 DNA: TGTGCCAGCAGGCCGTTCGGACAGGGTCGCCACGAGCAGTACTTC; CDR3 protein: CASRPFGQGRHEQYF
V gene: TRBV28; J gene: TRBJ2-3; clone size: many; D gene: NA; CDR3 DNA: TGTGCCAGTCACCAGGCAGATACGCAGTATTTT; CDR3 protein: CASHQADTQYF
V gene: TRBV5-1; J gene: TRBJ2-5; clone size: NA; D gene: TRBD1; CDR3 DNA: TGCGCCAGCAGCTTGGTGAACAGGGGGGAGACCCAGTACTTC; CDR3 protein: CASSLVNRGETQYF
V gene: TRBV15; J gene: TRBJ2-3; clone size: NA; D gene: NA; CDR3 DNA: TGTGCCACCAGCAGAGAGAAAAGGGCAGATACGCAGTATTTT; CDR3 protein: CATSREKRADTQYF
V gene: TRBV28; J gene: TRBJ2-3; clone size: many; D gene: NA; CDR3 DNA: TGTGCCAGCATTGGTAGGGGCCGGAGTGTAGTATATCCGCAGTATTTT; CDR3 protein: CASIGRGRSVVYPQYF
V gene: TRBV20-1; J gene: TRBJ2-3; clone size: NA; D gene: NA; CDR3 DNA: TGCAGTGCCCCCGGGAGTGGTGATACGCAGTATTTT; CDR3 protein: CSAPGSGDTQYF
V gene: TRBV20-1; J gene: TRBJ1-2; clone size: NA; D gene: NA; CDR3 DNA: TGCAGTGCAGGGAGACGAAATGGCTACACCTTC; CDR3 protein: CSAGRRNGYTF
V gene: TRBV28; J gene: TRBJ1-3; clone size: NA; D gene: NA; CDR3 DNA: TGTGCCAGCACTCAGTACTCTGGAAACACCATATATTTT; CDR3 protein: CASTQYSGNTIYF
V gene: TRBV7-2; J gene: TRBJ2-7; clone size: many; D gene: TRBD2; CDR3 DNA: TGTGCCAGCAGCTTTACCTTGACTAGCGGGAGTGTCGACGAGCAGTACTTC; CDR3 protein: CASSFTLTSGSVDEQYF
V gene: TRBV28; J gene: TRBJ1-2; clone size: many; D gene: NA; CDR3 DNA: TGTGCCAGCAGTTTGACAGTCCTGGGGCCTTATGGCTACACCTTC; CDR3 protein: CASSLTVLGPYGYTF
V gene: TRBV11-2; J gene: TRBJ2-2; clone size: many; D gene: NA; CDR3 DNA: TGTGCCAGCAGCTTAGTCCTCGGGAGCTCAAACACCGGGGAGCTGTTTTTT; CDR3 protein: CASSLVLGSSNTGELFF
V gene: TRBV7-3; J gene: TRBJ2-1; clone size: many; D gene: TRBD2; CDR3 DNA: TGTGCCAGCAGCTCCGCGGGGGGCTCCTACAATGAGCAGTTCTTC; CDR3 protein: CASSSAGGSYNEQFF
V gene: TRBV6-2/TRBV6-3; J gene: TRBJ2-7; clone size: NA; D gene: TRBD2; CDR3 DNA: TGTGCCAGCAAGGACACTAGCGGGATGAACGAGCAGTACTTC; CDR3 protein: CASKDTSGMNEQYF
V gene: TRBV4-1; J gene: TRBJ1-2; clone size: many; D gene: NA; CDR3 DNA: TGCGCCAGCAGCTTTCGAACTCATGAGTCTCTCGGCTACACCTTC; CDR3 protein: CASSFRTHESLGYTF
V gene: TRBV2; J gene: TRBJ1-1; clone size: few; D gene: TRBD1; CDR3 DNA: TGTGCCAGCAGTGATCCCGGGACAGGGGGCACTGAAGCTTTCTTT; CDR3 protein: CASSDPGTGGTEAFF
V gene: TRBV11-1; J gene: TRBJ2-1; clone size: NA; D gene: TRBD1; CDR3 DNA: TGTGCCAGCAGTGATCACACCGGGACAGGGGGCGCCAGAATGGATGAGCAGTTCTTC; CDR3 protein: CASSDHTGTGGARMDEQFF
V gene: TRBV7-3; J gene: TRBJ2-5; clone size: many; D gene: TRBD2; CDR3 DNA: TGTGCCAGCAGCTTAACGTGGGGTACTAGCGGGATGGAGACCCAGTACTTC; CDR3 protein: CASSLTWGTSGMETQYF
V gene: TRBV28; J gene: TRBJ2-4; clone size: NA; D gene: NA; CDR3 DNA: TGTGCCAGCGGTTCACCGGGTTTCATTCAGTACTTC; CDR3 protein: CASGSPGFIQYF
V gene: TRBV3-1; J gene: TRBJ2-3; clone size: NA; D gene: TRBD2; CDR3 DNA: TGTGCCAGCAGTCCTCGACTAGCTTGCACAGATACGCAGTATTTT; CDR3 protein: CASSPRLACTDTQYF
V gene: TRBV6-1; J gene: TRBJ2-5; clone size: NA; D gene: NA; CDR3 DNA: TGTGCCAGCAGGAATGGGGCGGAGACCCAGTACTTC; CDR3 protein: CASRNGAETQYF
V gene: TRBV5-4; J gene: TRBJ1-2; clone size: NA; D gene: NA; CDR3 DNA: TGTGCCAGCAGCCCCCGCAGGGAGCGCGGCTACACCTTC; CDR3 protein: CASSPRRERGYTF
V gene: TRBV10-3; J gene: TRBJ2-1; clone size: NA; D gene: TRBD2; CDR3 DNA: TGTGCCATCAGTGGGACTAGCGGGGGGGCCTATGAGCAGTTCTTC; CDR3 protein: CAISGTSGGAYEQFF
V gene: TRBV5-1; J gene: TRBJ1-3; clone size: NA; D gene: NA; CDR3 DNA: TGCGCCAGCAGCGCCACGGACTCTGGAAACACCATATATTTT; CDR3 protein: CASSATDSGNTIYF
V gene: TRBV28; J gene: TRBJ2-3; clone size: NA; D gene: TRBD2; CDR3 DNA: TGTGCCAGCAGTTTAGTTGTAGCGGGGGCCCCGGGTACGCAGTATTTT; CDR3 protein: CASSLVVAGAPGTQYF
V gene: TRBV30; J gene: TRBJ1-6; clone size: NA; D gene: NA; CDR3 DNA: TGTGCCGGCGAAGTACAAGTTTGGAATTCACCCCTCCACTTT; CDR3 protein: CAGEVQVWNSPLHF